Only a few counts were recorded for the clone carrying this T cell receptor (beta chain). No antigen is known for it. TCRdb recomputed calls from the 5' RACE reads with MiXCR, one row per CDR3 protein. The sample includes 400,000 or so distinct CDR3 sequences, over 15% of them seen just once. These data originate in a study of T-cell memory formation after mild COVID-19. Study findings and constraints: CD4+ contracting clones were found mainly in CM and EM, and CD8+ ones in EMRA.

The ends were cut back, 4 bases at V and 9 bases at J, with 13 bases in the middle. The CDR3 runs 13 residues. CDR1 and CDR2 from the germline V gene are MNHEY and SVGEGT. This clonotype originated in an adult woman who had mild COVID-19 (a few samples of this study predate the infection). Cell type and time point are not known. The V gene is TRBV6-2 or TRBV6-3, the J gene TRBJ2-1, with D perhaps matching TRBD1 (5 bases). Sequenced: PBMCs or a T cell subset sorted from them (not recorded which). DNA of the CDR3: TGTGCCAGCAGTTCAGCAGGGTTGGCTGAGCAGTTCTTC. It is translated as CASSSAGLAEQFF.